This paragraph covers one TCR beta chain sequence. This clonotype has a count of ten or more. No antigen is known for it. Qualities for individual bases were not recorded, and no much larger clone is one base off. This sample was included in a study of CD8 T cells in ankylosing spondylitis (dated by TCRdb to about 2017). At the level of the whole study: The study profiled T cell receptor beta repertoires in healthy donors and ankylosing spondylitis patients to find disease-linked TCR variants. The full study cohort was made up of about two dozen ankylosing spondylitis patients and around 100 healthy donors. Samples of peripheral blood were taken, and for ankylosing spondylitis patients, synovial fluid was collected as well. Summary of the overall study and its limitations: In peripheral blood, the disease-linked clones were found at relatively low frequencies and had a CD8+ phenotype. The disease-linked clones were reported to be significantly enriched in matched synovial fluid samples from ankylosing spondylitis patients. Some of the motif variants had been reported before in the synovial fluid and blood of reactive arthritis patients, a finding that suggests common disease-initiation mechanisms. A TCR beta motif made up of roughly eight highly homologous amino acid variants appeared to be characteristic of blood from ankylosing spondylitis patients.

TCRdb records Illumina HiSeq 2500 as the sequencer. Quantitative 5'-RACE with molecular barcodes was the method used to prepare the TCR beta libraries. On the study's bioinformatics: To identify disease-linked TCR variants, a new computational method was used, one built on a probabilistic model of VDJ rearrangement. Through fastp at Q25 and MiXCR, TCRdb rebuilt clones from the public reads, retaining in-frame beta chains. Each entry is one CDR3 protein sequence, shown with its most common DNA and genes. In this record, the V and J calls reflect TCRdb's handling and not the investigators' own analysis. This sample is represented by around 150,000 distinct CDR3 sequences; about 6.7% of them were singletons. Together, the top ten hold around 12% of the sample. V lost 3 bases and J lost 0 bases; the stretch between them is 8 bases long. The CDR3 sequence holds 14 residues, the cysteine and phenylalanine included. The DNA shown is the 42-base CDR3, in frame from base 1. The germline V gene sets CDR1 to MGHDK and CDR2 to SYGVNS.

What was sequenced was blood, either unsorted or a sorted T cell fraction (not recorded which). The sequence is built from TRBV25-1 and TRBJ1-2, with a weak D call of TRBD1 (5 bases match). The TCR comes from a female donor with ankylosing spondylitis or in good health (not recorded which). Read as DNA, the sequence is TGTGCCAGCAGTGACGTGGGGGCTAACTATGGCTACACCTTC. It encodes CASSDVGANYGYTF.